This is a list of T cell receptor beta chains from one sample in a study of cytomegalovirus exposure and HLA in healthy donors. Assay: immunoSEQ multiplex PCR; the TCRdb copy retains only in-frame clones and omits some. The table shows about 69,000 clones, with about 73% occurring only once. Source material: PBMCs. The receptors stem from a woman aged 60-75 years in good health and CMV-seropositive. Each CDR3 is given with its conserved first and last residue. D genes are given only for firm matches. Rows give clone size only sometimes, using once, few, many, or a class for an expanded clone.

v_gene: TRBV7-8
d_gene: -
abundance: -
j_gene: TRBJ1-6
CDR3nt: TGTGCCAGCAGCCTAAGTTTAAAGAGCTCCTATAATTCACCCCTCCACTTT
CDR3aa: CASSLSLKSSYNSPLHF

v_gene: TRBV5-1
d_gene: TRBD1
abundance: -
j_gene: TRBJ1-1
CDR3nt: TGCGCCAGCAGCTTGGGACAGGGGGTCCGGTTCACTGAAGCTTTCTTT
CDR3aa: CASSLGQGVRFTEAFF

v_gene: TRBV19
d_gene: TRBD1
abundance: -
j_gene: TRBJ1-3
CDR3nt: TGTGCCAGTAGTACAGGGGGCGCATACCTGGCGAAGAACACCATATATTTT
CDR3aa: CASSTGGAYLAKNTIYF

v_gene: TRBV2
d_gene: -
abundance: -
j_gene: TRBJ2-5
CDR3nt: TGTGCCAGCAGTTTGAACGGGGAGACCCAGTACTTC
CDR3aa: CASSLNGETQYF

v_gene: TRBV10-3
d_gene: TRBD1
abundance: -
j_gene: TRBJ1-5
CDR3nt: TGTGCCATCAGCAGGGACAGAAAAAATCAGCCCCAGCATTTT
CDR3aa: CAISRDRKNQPQHF

v_gene: TRBV7-7
d_gene: TRBD2
abundance: -
j_gene: TRBJ2-5
CDR3nt: TGTGCTAGCAGCCGGACTAGCGTAGGAGAGACCCAGTACTTC
CDR3aa: CASSRTSVGETQYF

v_gene: TRBV10-1
d_gene: -
abundance: -
j_gene: TRBJ2-3
CDR3nt: TGCGCCAGCAGCCAGGGGTGGGAGCCAGATACGCAGTATTTT
CDR3aa: CASSQGWEPDTQYF

v_gene: TRBV6-6
d_gene: TRBD2
abundance: -
j_gene: TRBJ2-3
CDR3nt: TGTGCCAGCAGAAAAGGGGATAGCGGGGGGGTAGGTACGCAGTATTTT
CDR3aa: CASRKGDSGGVGTQYF

v_gene: TRBV5-1
d_gene: TRBD2
abundance: -
j_gene: TRBJ2-7
CDR3nt: TGCGCCAGCAGCCTGGGACTAGCGTCCTACGAGCAGTACTTC
CDR3aa: CASSLGLASYEQYF

v_gene: TRBV18
d_gene: -
abundance: -
j_gene: TRBJ2-7
CDR3nt: TGTGCCAGCTCACCGTTAGATCAGGGGCCTTTGAGGGAGCAGTACTTC
CDR3aa: CASSPLDQGPLREQYF

v_gene: TRBV10-1
d_gene: TRBD1
abundance: -
j_gene: TRBJ1-3
CDR3nt: TGCGCCAGCAGTGACCTGGGACAGGGTGAGGATGGAAACACCATATATTTT
CDR3aa: CASSDLGQGEDGNTIYF

v_gene: TRBV7-6
d_gene: -
abundance: -
j_gene: TRBJ2-1
CDR3nt: TGTGCCAGCAGCTTAGGAGGGTGGAGCTCCTACAATGAGCAGTTCTTC
CDR3aa: CASSLGGWSSYNEQFF

v_gene: TRBV14
d_gene: -
abundance: -
j_gene: TRBJ1-3
CDR3nt: TGTGCCAGCAGCCCACAGGCCCTCTCTGGAAACACCATATATTTT
CDR3aa: CASSPQALSGNTIYF

v_gene: TRBV30
d_gene: -
abundance: -
j_gene: TRBJ2-7
CDR3nt: TGTGCCTGGAGTGTAGGGCAGGGTCCGTACTTC
CDR3aa: CAWSVGQGPYF

v_gene: TRBV5-1
d_gene: TRBD2
abundance: -
j_gene: TRBJ2-1
CDR3nt: TGCGCCAGCAGCTTCCCGACTAGCGGGGGTTACAATGAGCAGTTCTTC
CDR3aa: CASSFPTSGGYNEQFF

v_gene: TRBV19
d_gene: TRBD2
abundance: once
j_gene: TRBJ2-2
CDR3nt: TGTGCCAGTAGCCTACGCCCGGGAGGGCCAAGCACCGGGGAGCTGTTTTTT
CDR3aa: CASSLRPGGPSTGELFF

v_gene: TRBV2
d_gene: TRBD1
abundance: -
j_gene: TRBJ1-6
CDR3nt: TGTGCCAGCACCGGACAGGGATCACCCCTCCACTTT
CDR3aa: CASTGQGSPLHF

v_gene: TRBV7-2
d_gene: -
abundance: -
j_gene: TRBJ2-3
CDR3nt: TGTGCCAGCAGCTTGGGGCGGGACGCAGATACGCAGTATTTT
CDR3aa: CASSLGRDADTQYF

v_gene: TRBV12-5
d_gene: TRBD2
abundance: -
j_gene: TRBJ2-5
CDR3nt: TGTGCTAGTGGTTTGCTGACTAGCGGGGGGAAAGAGACCCAGTACTTC
CDR3aa: CASGLLTSGGKETQYF

v_gene: TRBV18
d_gene: -
abundance: -
j_gene: TRBJ1-5
CDR3nt: TGTGCCAGCGCCCCAGCGAGGGGCAATCAGCCCCAGCATTTT
CDR3aa: CASAPARGNQPQHF

v_gene: TRBV29-1
d_gene: TRBD2
abundance: -
j_gene: TRBJ2-7
CDR3nt: TGCAGCGTTGCAACTAGCGGGATGACGGACGAGCAGTACTTC
CDR3aa: CSVATSGMTDEQYF

v_gene: TRBV4-2
d_gene: -
abundance: few
j_gene: TRBJ1-1
CDR3nt: TGTGCCAGCAGCCGAACAGGTTCCACGGCTGAAGCTTTCTTT
CDR3aa: CASSRTGSTAEAFF

v_gene: TRBV4-1
d_gene: TRBD1
abundance: -
j_gene: TRBJ2-5
CDR3nt: TGCGCCAGCAGCCAGAAAAACAGGGGGCTTGTTGAGGAGACCCAGTACTTC
CDR3aa: CASSQKNRGLVEETQYF

v_gene: TRBV15
d_gene: -
abundance: -
j_gene: TRBJ1-6
CDR3nt: TGTGCCACCAGCAGACAGACGGGGGGGGATTCACCCCTCCACTTT
CDR3aa: CATSRQTGGDSPLHF

v_gene: TRBV18
d_gene: TRBD1
abundance: -
j_gene: TRBJ1-1
CDR3nt: TGTGCCAGCTCACGGGACAGCGCCATGAACACTGAAGCTTTCTTT
CDR3aa: CASSRDSAMNTEAFF

v_gene: TRBV6-5
d_gene: -
abundance: -
j_gene: TRBJ1-3
CDR3nt: TGTGCCAGTAGGGGAAGCCCTGGAAACACCATATATTTT
CDR3aa: CASRGSPGNTIYF

v_gene: TRBV2
d_gene: -
abundance: -
j_gene: TRBJ1-2
CDR3nt: TGTGCCAGCAGTGATTCAGGGGATTATGGCTACACCTTC
CDR3aa: CASSDSGDYGYTF

v_gene: TRBV5-1
d_gene: -
abundance: few
j_gene: TRBJ2-6
CDR3nt: TGCGCCAGCAGCCCGCGGCACTCTGGGGCCAACGTCCTGACTTTC
CDR3aa: CASSPRHSGANVLTF

v_gene: TRBV5-1
d_gene: -
abundance: -
j_gene: TRBJ1-1
CDR3nt: TGCGCCAGCAGCTTATCAGGGATAATGAACACTGAAGCTTTCTTT
CDR3aa: CASSLSGIMNTEAFF

v_gene: TRBV18
d_gene: TRBD1
abundance: -
j_gene: TRBJ1-1
CDR3nt: TGTGCCAGCTCACCGGGGACAGGGAATGTCTATTTCTTT
CDR3aa: CASSPGTGNVYFF

v_gene: TRBV14
d_gene: -
abundance: -
j_gene: TRBJ1-2
CDR3nt: TGTGCCAGCAGCCAAGCCTACACGAGCGTTCTAGGCTACACCTTC
CDR3aa: CASSQAYTSVLGYTF

v_gene: TRBV10-1
d_gene: -
abundance: -
j_gene: TRBJ1-1
CDR3nt: TGCGCCAGCAGTAGAGGGTTGAACACTGAAGCTTTCTTT
CDR3aa: CASSRGLNTEAFF

v_gene: TRBV5-6
d_gene: -
abundance: few
j_gene: TRBJ2-3
CDR3nt: TGTGCCAGCAGCGAGACAGGTACGCAGTATTTT
CDR3aa: CASSETGTQYF

v_gene: TRBV10-3
d_gene: -
abundance: once
j_gene: TRBJ2-7
CDR3nt: TGTGCCATCAGTGATCGACTAGTCTACGAGCAGTACTTC
CDR3aa: CAISDRLVYEQYF

v_gene: TRBV7-2
d_gene: -
abundance: -
j_gene: TRBJ1-6
CDR3nt: TGTGCCAGCAGCTTGGCGTCTGGACTCCACCTCAGGGGTTCACCCCTCCACTTT
CDR3aa: CASSLASGLHLRGSPLHF

v_gene: TRBV12-5
d_gene: -
abundance: -
j_gene: TRBJ2-5
CDR3nt: TGTGCTAGTGGTTTGGCAGGAACCCTCCAAGAGACCCAGTACTTC
CDR3aa: CASGLAGTLQETQYF

v_gene: TRBV18
d_gene: TRBD1
abundance: -
j_gene: TRBJ1-4
CDR3nt: TGTGCCAGCTCCTCCGGGACAGCGGATGAAAAACTGTTTTTT
CDR3aa: CASSSGTADEKLFF

v_gene: TRBV30
d_gene: TRBD1
abundance: -
j_gene: TRBJ2-1
CDR3nt: TGTGCCTGGGGACAGGGGACCTACAATGAGCAGTTCTTC
CDR3aa: CAWGQGTYNEQFF

v_gene: TRBV4-1
d_gene: TRBD2
abundance: many
j_gene: TRBJ2-7
CDR3nt: TGCGCCAGCAGCCTCATACCCCGGCGGGCGGGGGGGAACTACGAGCAGTACTTC
CDR3aa: CASSLIPRRAGGNYEQYF

v_gene: TRBV19
d_gene: TRBD1
abundance: -
j_gene: TRBJ1-3
CDR3nt: TGTGCCACCGCGACAGGGGGCGGATATGGAAACACCATATATTTT
CDR3aa: CATATGGGYGNTIYF

v_gene: TRBV5-4
d_gene: TRBD1
abundance: -
j_gene: TRBJ1-2
CDR3nt: TGTGCCAGCAGTCAATGGCGAGACAGGGGGTCTCATGGCTACACCTTC
CDR3aa: CASSQWRDRGSHGYTF

v_gene: TRBV15
d_gene: -
abundance: -
j_gene: TRBJ2-7
CDR3nt: TGTGCCACCAGCTGGGGAACAGGGAACTACGAGCAGTACTTC
CDR3aa: CATSWGTGNYEQYF

v_gene: TRBV30
d_gene: -
abundance: once
j_gene: TRBJ2-1
CDR3nt: TGTGCCTGGAGTGTAAATAACAATGAGCAGTTCTTC
CDR3aa: CAWSVNNNEQFF

v_gene: TRBV2
d_gene: TRBD2
abundance: -
j_gene: TRBJ2-3
CDR3nt: TGTGCCAGCCCCCACGGTAGCGGGGGCCGCACAGATACGCAGTATTTT
CDR3aa: CASPHGSGGRTDTQYF

v_gene: TRBV25-1
d_gene: TRBD2
abundance: -
j_gene: TRBJ2-7
CDR3nt: TGTGCCAGCAGAGCGGGAGGGGGCTACGAGCAGTACTTC
CDR3aa: CASRAGGGYEQYF

v_gene: TRBV5-6
d_gene: -
abundance: once
j_gene: TRBJ1-2
CDR3nt: TGTGCCAGCAGTCCTCGCGGTCGGGTTGAAGGCTACACCTTC
CDR3aa: CASSPRGRVEGYTF

v_gene: TRBV2
d_gene: -
abundance: -
j_gene: TRBJ1-5
CDR3nt: TGTGCCAGCAGCCCCACAGGGAATCAGCCCCAGCATTTT
CDR3aa: CASSPTGNQPQHF

v_gene: TRBV6-6
d_gene: TRBD1
abundance: -
j_gene: TRBJ1-2
CDR3nt: TGTGCCAGCACCGACGGACAGGGGCACTATGGCTACACCTTC
CDR3aa: CASTDGQGHYGYTF

v_gene: TRBV5-6
d_gene: TRBD1
abundance: -
j_gene: TRBJ1-4
CDR3nt: TGTGCCAGCAGCTCCCAGGGGGAACTGTTTTTT
CDR3aa: CASSSQGELFF

v_gene: TRBV18
d_gene: TRBD1
abundance: -
j_gene: TRBJ1-1
CDR3nt: TGTGCCAGCTCACCGGGACAGATTATGAACACTGAAGCTTTCTTT
CDR3aa: CASSPGQIMNTEAFF

v_gene: TRBV7-2
d_gene: TRBD1
abundance: -
j_gene: TRBJ1-6
CDR3nt: TGTGCCAGCAGCTTGGGGACAGGGTCCTATAATTCACCCCTCCACTTT
CDR3aa: CASSLGTGSYNSPLHF

v_gene: TRBV11-2
d_gene: -
abundance: -
j_gene: TRBJ1-6
CDR3nt: TGTGCCAGCAGCCCCGGGGTTGTTAATTCACCCCTCCACTTT
CDR3aa: CASSPGVVNSPLHF